These T cell receptor beta chains were read from a single sample in a study of T cell repertoires in cytomegalovirus infection. Their target antigens are unknown. TCRdb analysed the reads with MiXCR anew, one entry per CDR3 protein. The data contain hundreds of thousands of distinct CDR3 sequences, around a third of them singletons. Sequenced material: cultured PBMCs, taken from culture after CMV antigen stimulation. The receptors were gathered from a human donor in good health (CMV status not recorded). Some clones in this sample may be carry-over from other donors' samples. Both conserved end residues are part of each CDR3. A D gene is named only where the DNA matches it firmly. The listing skips clone size in some rows; elsewhere it reads once, few, many or a size class.

D gene	clone size	V gene	J gene	CDR3 protein	CDR3 DNA
-	once	TRBV6-5	TRBJ2-1	CASSYGTGRTNEQFF	TGTGCCAGCAGTTACGGGACCGGGCGGACCAATGAGCAGTTCTTC
-	-	TRBV2	TRBJ2-3	CASSRDGFSTDTQYF	TGTGCCAGCAGTCGGGACGGTTTTAGCACAGATACGCAGTATTTT
-	few	TRBV7-9	TRBJ2-2	CASGELFF	TGTGCCAGCGGGGAGCTGTTTTTT
-	many	TRBV6-6	TRBJ2-3	CASSPRRDTQYF	TGTGCCAGCAGCCCAAGAAGGGATACGCAGTATTTT
-	few	TRBV5-4	TRBJ2-3	CASSFPTVGSTQYF	TGTGCCAGCAGCTTCCCTACCGTGGGTTCTACGCAGTATTTT
-	-	TRBV6-6	TRBJ2-7	CASSPFGGREQYF	TGTGCCAGCAGCCCTTTTGGGGGTAGAGAGCAGTACTTC
-	many	TRBV7-2	TRBJ1-2	CASSKDPSLYGYTF	TGTGCCAGCAGCAAGGACCCAAGTCTTTATGGCTACACCTTC
-	few	TRBV6-5	TRBJ2-3	CASSIRDPRGGAISTDTQYF	TGTGCCAGCAGTATTAGGGACCCACGTGGGGGGGCGATTAGCACAGATACGCAGTATTTT
-	many	TRBV7-2	TRBJ2-3	CASSPLAETQYF	TGTGCCAGCAGCCCCCTCGCGGAAACGCAGTATTTT
TRBD1	-	TRBV7-9	TRBJ2-7	CASSLYPRDRVRVRSYEQYF	TGTGCCAGCAGCTTATACCCCCGAGACAGGGTTCGGGTAAGGTCCTACGAGCAGTACTTC
TRBD1	-	TRBV27	TRBJ1-6	CASTATGMSSPLHF	TGTGCCAGCACGGCGACAGGGATGAGTTCACCCCTCCACTTT
-	many	TRBV7-2	TRBJ2-3	CASSSRAGPDTQYF	TGTGCCAGCAGCTCCCGGGCAGGGCCAGATACGCAGTATTTT
-	-	TRBV12-3/TRBV12-4	TRBJ2-7	CASSTPAGSRGNEQYF	TGTGCCAGCAGTACCCCCGCAGGTTCGCGAGGCAACGAGCAGTACTTC
TRBD2	few	TRBV7-6	TRBJ2-1	CASSPYFGGARNEQFF	TGTGCCAGCAGCCCTTATTTCGGGGGGGCAAGAAATGAGCAGTTCTTC
TRBD1	once	TRBV4-1	TRBJ1-2	CASSRWDRREDYGYTF	TGCGCCAGCAGCCGGTGGGACAGGCGGGAGGACTATGGCTACACCTTC
-	-	TRBV19	TRBJ2-1	CASSHRGGGGRAYNEQFF	TGTGCCAGTAGTCACAGGGGGGGCGGCGGGAGGGCCTACAATGAGCAGTTCTTC
TRBD1	-	TRBV4-1	TRBJ1-2	CASSQEGTGNGYTF	TGCGCCAGCAGCCAAGAGGGGACAGGGAATGGCTACACCTTC
TRBD2	-	TRBV19	TRBJ2-5	CASSVRGLAGGWGAETQYF	TGTGCCAGTAGTGTACGGGGACTAGCGGGGGGCTGGGGGGCAGAGACCCAGTACTTC
TRBD2	many	TRBV7-8	TRBJ2-1	CASSLESGGLVDEQFF	TGTGCCAGCAGCTTAGAGAGCGGGGGGTTGGTCGATGAGCAGTTCTTC
-	few	TRBV20-1	TRBJ1-5	CSARNTGGFFNQPQHF	TGCAGTGCTAGAAATACGGGGGGGTTCTTCAATCAGCCCCAGCATTTT
-	many	TRBV7-2	TRBJ1-1	CASSLARIFTTEAFF	TGTGCCAGCAGCTTAGCACGGATTTTTACGACTGAAGCTTTCTTT
TRBD1	-	TRBV5-6	TRBJ2-3	CASSFWTGVADTQYF	TGTGCCAGCAGCTTCTGGACAGGGGTTGCAGATACGCAGTATTTT
-	-	TRBV6-1	TRBJ1-1	CASRQLFGTAEAFF	TGTGCCAGCAGACAGTTGTTCGGTACGGCTGAAGCTTTCTTT
TRBD1	-	TRBV24-1	TRBJ2-7	CATSGTGGDEQYF	TGTGCCACCAGCGGGACAGGGGGCGACGAGCAGTACTTC
-	many	TRBV7-2	TRBJ1-5	CASSLQGSQPQHF	TGTGCCAGCAGCTTACAGGGCAGTCAGCCCCAGCATTTT
-	few	TRBV2	TRBJ2-3	CASSEVWGLGDTQYF	TGTGCCAGCAGTGAAGTATGGGGGCTGGGGGATACGCAGTATTTT
-	-	TRBV7-6	TRBJ2-1	CASSLDGTSSYNEQFF	TGTGCCAGCAGCTTAGATGGGACGAGCTCCTACAATGAGCAGTTCTTC